What follows are 17 T cell receptor beta chains derived from one specimen sequenced in a study of CD8 T cells in ankylosing spondylitis (dated by TCRdb to 2017 to 2019). What the authors observed across the whole study: Blood from ankylosing spondylitis patients appeared to be characterized by a TCR beta motif made up of under 10 highly homologous amino acid variants.

Receptor amplification or capture employed 5' RACE. Sequencer: Illumina HiSeq 2500. Starting from the raw public reads, TCRdb applied fastp trimming at Q25, assembled clones with MiXCR and retained in-frame beta chains. Every CDR3 protein is listed once, alongside the most common genes and DNA of its rows. The sample table records roughly 670,000 distinct CDR3 sequences; roughly 19% of these occur just once. The ten biggest clones cover around 19% of the sample. Their target antigens are unknown. The sequenced material came from blood, either unsorted or a sorted T cell fraction (not recorded which). All receptors derive from a male donor with ankylosing spondylitis.

CDR3 loop: CASSPLGTSGNNEQFF. The DNA of the CDR3 is TGTGCCAGCAGCCCCCTTGGGACTAGCGGGAACAATGAGCAGTTCTTC. This chain links TRBV5-5 with TRBJ2-1; 13 positions match TRBD2. The CDR3 has 16 amino acids. Trimming cost V 4 bases and J 5 bases; bases outside gene matches: 6. CDR1 and CDR2 from the germline V gene are SGHKS and YYEKEE (reference sequence).

This clonotype has more than one count but fewer than ten. The chain recombines TRBV7-8 with TRBJ2-7; 8 positions match TRBD2. Germline assignment: CDR1 SGHVS and CDR2 FQNEAQ. This CDR3 comprises 14 residues. V lost 5 bases and J lost 0; bases outside the gene matches: 3. Written as DNA, the CDR3 is TGTGCCAGCAGCATAGGGACTAGCTCCTACGAGCAGTACTTC. This gives the protein CASSIGTSSYEQYF.

This clonotype showed up many times. The junction departs from germline at one end; a sequencing error may be responsible. J is TRBJ1-2 and V is TRBV12-3 or TRBV12-4; D perhaps matches TRBD1 (6 bases). The CDR3 length is 10 residues. The CDR3 DNA reads TGTGCCAGCAGAAGAAACAGGGTCTCCTTC. Its protein is CASRRNRVSF.

This clonotype was seen only once. The V gene is TRBV14, the J gene TRBJ1-1; maybe TRBD1 (5 bases). Trimming removed 2 bases at V and 6 bases at J, with 13 bases between. The CDR3 extends over 14 amino acids. Germline V CDR1 and CDR2: SGHDN, FVKESK. CDR3 sequence reads: CASSQPFWGAEAFF. CDR3 coding DNA: TGTGCCAGCAGCCAACCCTTCTGGGGGGCTGAAGCTTTCTTT.

There are many counts of this clonotype. The gene calls are TRBV25-1 and TRBJ2-1, with 10 bases lining up with TRBD2. V lost 3 bases and J lost 3; bases outside the gene matches: 2. The CDR3 contains 15 residues. The germline V gene encodes CDR1 MGHDK and CDR2 SYGVNS. The CDR3 region has the DNA TGTGCCAGCAGTGAGGGGACTAGCGACTACAATGAGCAGTTCTTC. Translating gives CASSEGTSDYNEQFF.

This chain joins TRBV12-3 or TRBV12-4 and TRBJ1-1; D is ambiguous. CDR3 length: 12 residues. Trimming stripped 5 bases from V and 6 bases from J, with 10 bases between. CDR3 amino acids: CASSPDGAEAFF. CDR3 nucleotide sequence: TGTGCCAGCAGTCCGGACGGCGCTGAAGCTTTCTTT.

The chain is built from TRBV12-3 or TRBV12-4 and TRBJ2-5; 7 bases match TRBD1. The ends lost 6 bases at V and 5 bases at J; junction bases unmatched: 9. CDR3 length: 14 amino acids. The CDR3 sequence: CASSETGPGETQYF. The DNA of the CDR3 is TGTGCCAGCAGCGAGACAGGGCCCGGGGAGACCCAGTACTTC.

This clonotype was counted a few times. This rearrangement joins TRBV6-5 to TRBJ2-3; D ambiguous. V lost 2 bases and J lost 0, with 9 bases in between. The germline V gene encodes CDR1 MNHEY and CDR2 SVGAGI. The CDR3 totals 15 residues. DNA for the CDR3: TGTGCCAGCAGTTACGACGAGCCTAGCACAGATACGCAGTATTTT. Translating gives CASSYDEPSTDTQYF.

There are a few counts of this clonotype. CDR3 nucleotide sequence: TGTGCCAGCAGCTTTGATGCTAACTATGGCTACACCTTC. This encodes CASSFDANYGYTF. The chain combines TRBV5-6 with TRBJ1-2; D remains ambiguous. CDR3 length equals 13 residues. Germline V gives CDR1 SGHDT, CDR2 YYEEEE. V was pared by 2 bases and J by 0 bases, with 5 bases between.

This clonotype was counted many times. The V and J genes are TRBV2 and TRBJ2-1, with D perhaps TRBD2 (6 bases). CDR1 and CDR2 (germline): SNHLY, FYNNEI. Trimming took 5 bases from V and 0 from J, leaving 14 bases between them. This CDR3 region has 16 residues. CDR3 protein: CASSWRGTSSYNEQFF. Written as DNA, the CDR3 is TGTGCCAGCAGTTGGCGGGGTACCAGCTCCTACAATGAGCAGTTCTTC.

The J gene is TRBJ2-1, the V gene TRBV7-2; 9 bases align to TRBD2. Germline V gene data show CDR1 as SGHTA and CDR2 as FQGNSA. V lost 5 bases and J lost 8; bases outside the gene matches: 10. The CDR3 runs to 15 residues. The chain's CDR3 is CASSPSGLAQDEQFF. The CDR3 DNA reads as TGTGCCAGCAGCCCGTCGGGACTAGCCCAAGATGAGCAGTTCTTC.

The chain uses TRBV28 and TRBJ2-7, with D possibly matching TRBD1 (5 bases). There are 15 residues in the CDR3. V was cut by 3 bases and J by 2 bases, with 14 bases left in between. Per the germline V gene, CDR1 is MDHEN and CDR2 is SYDVKM. The CDR3 region has the DNA TGTGCCAGCAGTTTGTATGCAGGGTCAACCTACGAGCAGTACTTC. This encodes CASSLYAGSTYEQYF.

The rearrangement joins TRBV4-1 to TRBJ2-1, with a tentative D call TRBD1 (6 bases). The germline V gene encodes CDR1 MGHRA and CDR2 YSYEKL. V dropped 6 bases and J dropped 4 bases, with 13 bases sitting between them. The CDR3 is 14 residues long. Written as DNA, the CDR3 is TGCGCCAGCAGAGACGGGACACTATACAATGAGCAGTTCTTC. Translation: CASRDGTLYNEQFF.

The chain employs TRBV6-2 or TRBV6-3 and TRBJ1-5; 9 bases fit TRBD1. V was clipped by 6 bases and J by 1 base; unmatched bases: 10. This CDR3 region has 17 residues. Germline V gene lookup returns CDR1 MNHEY and CDR2 SVGEGT. The CDR3 region is CASSWTGAGSSNQPQHF. The CDR3 DNA sequence: TGTGCCAGCAGCTGGACAGGGGCAGGGAGCAGCAATCAGCCCCAGCATTTT.

This clonotype was recorded many times. V and J are TRBV27 and TRBJ2-1; D is uncertain. Germline-derived CDR1 and CDR2 are MNHEY and SMNVEV (reference sequence). V lost 4 bases and J 0 bases, leaving 4 bases between the germline ends. The CDR3 is 13 residues long. CDR3: CASSSHSYNEQFF. CDR3 sequence (DNA): TGTGCCAGCAGTTCACACTCCTACAATGAGCAGTTCTTC.

This clonotype was seen only a few times. The rearrangement links TRBV28 to TRBJ2-3, with TRBD2 as a possible D gene (5 bases). Germline CDR1 and CDR2: MDHEN and SYDVKM. V lost 10 bases, J lost 0 bases, and 14 bases lay in between. The CDR3 runs 14 residues. The DNA of the CDR3 is TGTGCCATCATAAGCGGAACTAGCACAGATACGCAGTATTTT. It is translated as CAIISGTSTDTQYF.

This clonotype was observed many times. This rearrangement joins TRBV29-1 to TRBJ2-2, with TRBD2 matching over 7 bases. Germline lookup yields CDR1 SQVTM and CDR2 ANQGSEA. CDR3 size: 16 residues. The V and J ends lost 2 bases and 6 bases, in that order; junction bases with no gene match: 12. The CDR3 protein is CSVEWGLAGLPGELFF. The CDR3 DNA follows: TGCAGCGTTGAATGGGGGTTAGCGGGCCTCCCCGGGGAGCTGTTTTTT.